One and the same sample provided the 30 T cell receptor beta chains below, sequenced in a study of blood T cell repertoires in COVID-19 (dated by TCRdb to the early 2020s). The library was prepared using the immunoSEQ multiplex PCR assay. Here the immuneACCESS table is served through TCRdb, limited to in-frame sequences with V and J called. Missing clones are a known gap in these copies; in checked studies unresolved V genes cover under half, and the rest lacks a known reason. This sample lists 55,000 to 80,000 clones; 88% were detected once. The ten biggest clones cover approximately 30% of the sample. Sequenced: peripheral blood. The receptors stem from a man in his fifties or sixties with acute or convalescent COVID-19.

This chain links TRBV10-3 with TRBJ2-1, with TRBD1 matching over 9 bases. V lost 10 bases and J lost 0; bases outside the gene matches: 7. CDR1 and CDR2 from the germline V gene are ENHRY and SYGVKD. The CDR3 contains 15 residues. CDR3: CASLGQGSSYNEQFF. As DNA, the CDR3 is TGTGCCAGCCTAGGACAGGGGAGCTCCTACAATGAGCAGTTCTTC.

The rearrangement joins TRBV11-2 to TRBJ2-7, with D possibly matching TRBD1 (6 bases). The germline V gene encodes CDR1 SGHAT and CDR2 FQNNGV. The length of the CDR3 is 14 residues. With 4 bases removed from V and 4 bases from J, the gap between germline ends came to 14 bases. CDR3 in DNA: TGTGCCAGCAGCTCTCACAGGGTTAGGTACGAGCAGTACTTC. This gives the protein CASSSHRVRYEQYF.

This rearrangement joins TRBV20-1 to TRBJ2-7; perhaps TRBD2 as D (6 bases). This CDR3 comprises 14 residues. V was cut by 3 bases and J by 3 bases, with 15 bases left in between. Germline-derived CDR1 and CDR2 are DFQATT and SNEGSKA (reference sequence). In nucleotides, the CDR3 is TGCAGTGCTAGTCTCGGGACTCATTTCTACGAGCAGTACTTC. Translated, it gives CSASLGTHFYEQYF.

This chain joins TRBV4-1 and TRBJ1-4; D is uncertain. CDR1 is MGHRA, CDR2 YSYEKL, per germline. This CDR3 is built from 16 residues. Trimming took off 0 bases at V and 3 bases at J, with 11 bases between the two ends. DNA for the CDR3: TGCGCCAGCAGCCAAGATACCGGGAGAGCTAATGAAAAACTGTTTTTT. This sequence encodes CASSQDTGRANEKLFF.

The J gene is TRBJ2-3, the V gene TRBV7-9, with TRBD1 as a possible D gene (6 bases). V lost 4 bases and J lost 2, with 10 bases in between. Germline V lookup: CDR1 SEHNR, CDR2 FQNEAQ (reference sequence). The CDR3 is 14 residues long. The DNA of the CDR3 is TGTGCCAGCAGCTCCAGGGGAGCCACAGATACGCAGTATTTT. Amino acid sequence: CASSSRGATDTQYF.

As concerns this clone: The identical CDR3 is also encoded by other nucleotide sequences in the sample. This chain connects TRBV5-6 to TRBJ1-5, with 7 bases matching TRBD1. Germline assignment: CDR1 SGHDT and CDR2 YYEEEE. This CDR3 contains 14 residues. V lost 5 bases to trimming and J lost 2 bases; unmatched junction nucleotides: 4. The CDR3 here is CASSLGGGNQPQHF. The CDR3 region has the DNA TGTGCCAGCAGTCTAGGGGGCGGCAATCAGCCCCAGCATTTT. Looking up the rest from reference TRBV5-6 and TRBJ1-5 gives the full variable domain: DAGVTQSPTHLIKTRGQQVTLRCSPKSGHDTVSWYQQALGQGPQFIFQYYEEEERQRGNFPDRFSGHQFPNYSSELNVNALLLGDSALYLCASSLGGGNQPQHFGDGTRLSIL.

The chain combines TRBV6-6 with TRBJ2-5, with 10 bases that match TRBD1. CDR1 MNHNY and CDR2 SVGAGI come from the germline V gene (reference sequence). This CDR3 is 15 amino acids long. The junction had 3 bases not matched to a gene; V was cut back by 2 bases and J by 3 bases. The CDR3 DNA follows: TGTGCCAGCAGTTACCCCGGGACAGGGGAAGAGACCCAGTACTTC. Translation gives CASSYPGTGEETQYF.

The chain joins TRBV28 to TRBJ1-1; the match to TRBD1 covers 7 bases. V was clipped by 8 bases and J by 1 base; unmatched bases: 7. Germline V gives CDR1 MDHEN, CDR2 SYDVKM. The length of the CDR3 is 14 residues. This CDR3 reads CASGIGQANTEAFF. The CDR3 nucleotides read TGTGCCAGCGGGATTGGACAGGCGAACACTGAAGCTTTCTTT.

V gene TRBV5-1 combines with J gene TRBJ1-4, with a weak D call TRBD1 (5 bases). CDR1 is SGHRS and CDR2 is YFSETQ in the germline V gene. V was trimmed by 3 bases and J by 1 base, leaving 10 bases between them. This CDR3 comprises 15 residues. CDR3 nucleotide sequence: TGCGCCAGCAGCTCATACACAGGAACTAATGAAAAACTGTTTTTT. Its protein product is CASSSYTGTNEKLFF.

The chain carries TRBV29-1 and TRBJ1-1; perhaps TRBD1 as D (5 bases). V gave up 1 base and J gave up 3 bases, with 12 bases separating them. Germline CDR1 is SQVTM and CDR2 is ANQGSEA. The CDR3 loop spans 14 amino acids. The CDR3 protein is CSVEVGGGDTEAFF. DNA of the CDR3: TGCAGCGTTGAAGTCGGGGGAGGGGACACTGAAGCTTTCTTT.

V gene TRBV4-1 combines with J gene TRBJ1-5; TRBD1 matches at 9 bases. Per the germline V gene, CDR1 is MGHRA and CDR2 is YSYEKL. The V and J ends lost 4 bases and 7 bases, in that order; junction bases with no gene match: 8. This CDR3 is 15 amino acids long. The CDR3 coding sequence is TGCGCCAGCAGCCGACTAACAGGGGGCGGGCAGCCCCAGCATTTT. This gives the protein CASSRLTGGGQPQHF.

The chain joins TRBV2 to TRBJ2-1, with D possibly TRBD2 on 5 matching bases. V was pared by 6 bases and J by 9 bases, with 18 bases between. Germline CDR1 reads SNHLY; CDR2 reads FYNNEI. This CDR3 spans 14 amino acids. The CDR3 loop is CASSGILAGREQFF. The CDR3 nucleotides are TGTGCCAGCAGCGGTATCTTGGCGGGCCGTGAGCAGTTCTTC.

The V gene is TRBV29-1, the J gene TRBJ2-5; TRBD1 matches at 10 bases. V dropped 1 base and J dropped 0; count of bases not matched to a gene: 5. The germline V gene encodes CDR1 SQVTM and CDR2 ANQGSEA. This CDR3 is built from 16 residues. CDR3 in amino acids: CSVEVGQGPYQETQYF. The CDR3 DNA is TGCAGCGTTGAAGTGGGACAGGGGCCCTACCAAGAGACCCAGTACTTC.

Concerning this clone itself: Other nucleotide sequences from this sample produce the same CDR3. The chain joins TRBV27 to TRBJ1-6; 10 bases fit TRBD1. This CDR3 region has 15 residues. V lost 3 bases and J lost 9; bases outside the gene matches: 5. The germline gives CDR1 MNHEY, CDR2 SMNVEV (reference sequence). The CDR3, as DNA: TGTGCCAGCAGTTTCCTCGGGACAGGGGTTTCACCCCTCCACTTT. It codes for CASSFLGTGVSPLHF.

This chain uses TRBV5-1 with TRBJ2-2; 7 bases align to TRBD1. CDR3 size: 15 residues. Per germline, CDR1 SGHRS and CDR2 YFSETQ. V was clipped by 3 bases and J by 2 bases; unmatched bases: 4. In DNA, the CDR3 is TGCGCCAGCAGCTGGGACAGTGGTAACACCGGGGAGCTGTTTTTT. Residues: CASSWDSGNTGELFF.

The CDR3 nucleotides read TGTGCCAGCAGCTCAGGGGCGAACTCCTTAGCCAAAAACATTCAGTACTTC. Translating it yields CASSSGANSLAKNIQYF. The rearrangement links TRBV27 to TRBJ2-4; D might be TRBD1 (6 bases). The germline V and J ends were trimmed by 6 bases and 0 bases, with 18 bases remaining between them. This CDR3 comprises 17 residues. Germline lookup yields CDR1 MNHEY and CDR2 SMNVEV (reference sequence).

V is TRBV18 and J is TRBJ2-5; TRBD2 might be the D (6 bases). The CDR3 loop spans 13 amino acids. CDR1 KGHSH and CDR2 LQKENI come from the germline V gene. The V end was cut by 5 bases, the J end by 5 bases, with 12 bases between. This chain's CDR3 is CASSGLALETQYF. As DNA, the CDR3 is TGTGCCAGCTCAGGGCTAGCGTTGGAGACCCAGTACTTC.

The V and J genes are TRBV25-1 and TRBJ2-5, with TRBD2 matching 7 bases. J was trimmed by 7 bases and V by 0 bases; bases with no gene match: 5. Germline CDR1 and CDR2: MGHDK and SYGVNS. The CDR3 extends over 14 amino acids. CDR3 DNA sequence: TGTGCCAGCAGTGAATATGGGGGGGAGGGGACCCAGTACTTC. This encodes CASSEYGGEGTQYF.

This rearrangement joins TRBV7-9 to TRBJ1-3; D gene uncertain. CDR1 and CDR2 from the germline V gene are SEHNR and FQNEAQ (reference sequence). The CDR3 has 16 amino acids. V was cut by 1 base and J by 3 bases, with 13 bases left in between. Here the CDR3 reads CASSLVLTEVGNTIYF. CDR3 DNA sequence: TGTGCCAGCAGCTTAGTCCTGACCGAGGTTGGAAACACCATATATTTT.

The chain employs TRBV19 and TRBJ1-2, with TRBD1 identical over 7 bases. Germline CDR1 and CDR2: LNHDA and SQIVND (reference sequence). The length of the CDR3 is 14 residues. With V trimmed by 7 bases and J by 5 bases, 10 bases remained unmatched. In DNA, the CDR3 is TGTGCCAGTAACAATCCCGACAGGGATTATGGCTACACCTTC. As protein: CASNNPDRDYGYTF.

J is TRBJ1-5 and V is TRBV5-8; maybe TRBD1 (6 bases). V was clipped by 4 bases and J by 7 bases, with 9 bases between them. Germline V CDR1 and CDR2: SGHTS, YDEGEE. This CDR3 region has 12 residues. The CDR3 nucleotides are TGTGCCAGCAGCCCCACAGGGCAGCCCCAGCATTTT. It codes for CASSPTGQPQHF.

This clone was seen a single time. The chain carries TRBV5-1 and TRBJ1-1, with D uncertain. Germline lookup yields CDR1 SGHRS and CDR2 YFSETQ. V lost 2 bases, J lost 3 bases, and 11 bases lay in between. The CDR3 runs to 14 residues. CDR3 sequence reads: CASSFGLYDTEAFF. In nucleotides, the CDR3 is TGCGCCAGCAGCTTCGGGTTATATGACACTGAAGCTTTCTTT. The entire variable domain, with the rest obtained from reference TRBV5-1 and TRBJ1-1, is as follows: KAGVTQTPRYLIKTRGQQVTLSCSPISGHRSVSWYQQTPGQGLQFLFEYFSETQRNKGNFPGRFSGRQFSNSRSEMNVSTLELGDSALYLCASSFGLYDTEAFFGQGTRLTVV.

This clone was counted once. V is TRBV11-2 and J is TRBJ2-5; 7 bases are a match to TRBD2. Germline assignment: CDR1 SGHAT and CDR2 FQNNGV. The CDR3 is 15 amino acids. Trimming cost V 6 bases and J 1 base; bases outside gene matches: 8. CDR3 sequence reads: CASRLTSALQETQYF. Here the CDR3 DNA reads TGTGCCAGCAGACTCACTAGCGCCCTCCAAGAGACCCAGTACTTC.

This sequence joins TRBV27 and TRBJ2-1, with TRBD1 matching 10 bases. The CDR3 runs 15 residues. Per germline, CDR1 MNHEY and CDR2 SMNVEV (reference sequence). V shed 4 bases, J shed 2 bases, and the junction held 2 bases outside the gene matches. CDR3 DNA: TGTGCCAGCAGTTCCGGGACAGGGGCCTACAATGAGCAGTTCTTC. Protein: CASSSGTGAYNEQFF.

The rearrangement uses TRBV7-9 and TRBJ2-7, with D maybe TRBD1 (6 bases). Germline CDR1 reads SEHNR; CDR2 reads FQNEAQ (reference sequence). The CDR3 consists of 16 residues. Trimming cost V 5 bases and J 4 bases, with 21 bases left between them. The CDR3 loop reads CASSPLQGPQIYEQYF. The DNA for the CDR3 is TGTGCCAGCAGCCCCTTACAGGGTCCCCAAATATACGAGCAGTACTTC. Full variable domain (missing parts from reference TRBV7-9 and TRBJ2-7): DTGVSQNPRHKITKRGQNVTFRCDPISEHNRLYWYRQTLGQGPEFLTYFQNEAQLEKSRLLSDRFSAERPKGSFSTLEIQRTEQGDSAMYLCASSPLQGPQIYEQYFGPGTRLTVT.

This chain connects TRBV5-5 to TRBJ1-2, with TRBD1 matching over 9 bases. V dropped 1 base and J dropped 7; count of bases not matched to a gene: 11. There are 16 residues in the CDR3. Germline CDR1 is SGHKS and CDR2 is YYEKEE (reference sequence). CDR3 amino acids: CASSLTADRGLVGYTF. The CDR3 DNA reads as TGTGCCAGCAGCTTGACCGCCGACAGGGGGTTGGTTGGCTACACCTTC.

The chain couples TRBV2 to TRBJ2-5, with D possibly being TRBD1 (6 bases). Trimming took 9 bases from V and 5 from J, leaving 10 bases between them. The CDR3 runs to 11 residues. In germline, CDR1 is SNHLY, CDR2 FYNNEI. The CDR3 DNA reads TGTGCCAGTCAGAGGGGGGAGACCCAGTACTTC. Translated, it gives CASQRGETQYF.

This chain uses TRBV10-3 with TRBJ2-7; 8 bases map to TRBD1. This CDR3 is 15 amino acids long. J was trimmed by 2 bases and V by 2 bases; bases with no gene match: 5. CDR1 and CDR2 (germline): ENHRY, SYGVKD. CDR3 loop: CAISEPDRGTYEQYF. The DNA for the CDR3 is TGTGCCATCAGTGAGCCTGACAGGGGAACCTACGAGCAGTACTTC.

This clone was seen just once. The chain couples TRBV19 to TRBJ2-2; D possibly corresponds to TRBD2 (6 bases). This CDR3 has 15 residues. V lost 7 bases, J lost 6 bases, and 18 bases lay in between. Germline-derived CDR1 and CDR2 are LNHDA and SQIVND (reference sequence). The CDR3 loop is CASNAHRGTPGELFF. CDR3 in DNA: TGTGCCAGTAATGCCCATCGGGGGACCCCCGGGGAGCTGTTTTTT.

The rearrangement joins TRBV5-6 to TRBJ2-1, with TRBD1 identical over 7 bases. CDR1 and CDR2 (germline): SGHDT, YYEEEE. The CDR3 consists of 12 residues. V shed 5 bases and J 15 bases; nucleotides not matched to a gene: 11. The chain's CDR3 is CASSTQASGGFF. CDR3 nucleotide sequence: TGTGCCAGCAGTACCCAGGCATCAGGGGGGTTCTTC.